This TCR beta chain comes out of a study of regulatory T cells in long-lasting Graves disease. Time point denoted: persistent/refractory GD, antithyroid drugs over 5 years with positive TRAb. Following extraction of RNA from PBMCs, that RNA was used to make the TCR library. Study-wide results and limits: TCR diversity was lower in persistent Graves' patients than in newly diagnosed ones.

This clonotype has a handful of counts. As yet, its antigen is unknown. This CDR3 spans 16 amino acids. The germline V gene has CDR1 MNHGY and CDR2 SVAAGI. The ends lost 4 bases at V and 0 bases at J; junction bases unmatched: 5. Both iRepertoire HTBI primers and Arm-PCR of CDR3 regions were used to build the TCR beta libraries. In the original analysis: Sample data revealed approximately 62 TRBV and 14 TRBJ segments. TCRdb reanalysed the multiplex PCR reads using MiXCR and keeps one entry per CDR3 protein. The V and J calls reflect TCRdb's pipeline rather than the authors' work. The top ten hold roughly three fifths of the sample, which has under 350,000 distinct CDR3 sequences, roughly a fifth seen once.

The material was peripheral blood mononuclear cells (PBMCs), obtained when the disease was refractory, from a patient treated with antithyroid drugs. The TCR originated in a female donor with Graves disease. V and J are TRBV6-9 and TRBJ2-1; TRBD2 matches 8 bases. As DNA, the CDR3 is TGTGCCAGCAGTTCCCAGAGCGGGAGCTCCTACAATGAGCAGTTCTTC. Protein: CASSSQSGSSYNEQFF.